The clone carrying this TCR beta chain was seen only a few times. Its cognate antigen is unknown. This may come from a read error, since a much larger clone is one base off. V lost 5 bases and J 7 bases, leaving 13 bases between the germline ends. There are 13 residues in the CDR3. The germline V gene encodes CDR1 KGHDR and CDR2 SFDVKD. The entry originates in a study of blood T cells in healthy people across ages. Whole-study findings and limits: The fall in TCR beta diversity per million T cells was roughly linear with age.

A second PCR, run for 7 to 11 cycles, used a sample-barcoded 5' primer plus a J-beta primer mix. Via MiXCR, TCRdb re-called the 5' RACE reads, giving one row per CDR3 protein. The sample has approximately 810,000 distinct CDR3 sequences; 25% to 35% are singletons. The rearrangement joins TRBV24-1 to TRBJ2-5; maybe TRBD2 (6 bases). The sample comprised blood. The clonotype was recovered from a woman aged 80 or over in good health. The CDR3 protein is CATSVEGSTTQYF. The CDR3 DNA reads TGTGCCACCAGTGTGGAGGGCTCGACGACCCAGTACTTC.